These 10 T cell receptor beta chains were sequenced from one sample in a study of blood T cell repertoires in COVID-19. Sequenced by immunoSEQ multiplex PCR; TCRdb stores in-frame clones only, minus some. Found here are over 200,000 clones, 90% of them singletons; the top ten hold about 15%. The sample taken for sequencing was PBMCs or T cells enriched from blood (not recorded which). The receptors were sampled from a man aged 25-45 years who had been exposed to COVID-19.

The rearrangement joins TRBV6-5 to TRBJ2-7, with D hard to call. Germline CDR1 MNHEY, CDR2 SVGAGI. Trimming shortened V by 5 bases and J by 8 bases, and 19 bases separated the two germline ends. The CDR3 loop spans 14 amino acids. The CDR3, as DNA: TGTGCCAGCAGTATCGGTCTTGTCGCTACGAAGCAGTACTTC. This codes for CASSIGLVATKQYF.

The rearrangement uses TRBV19 and TRBJ2-5, with D possibly being TRBD1 (6 bases). This CDR3 comprises 11 residues. CDR1 is LNHDA, CDR2 SQIVND, per germline (reference sequence). Trimming cost V 10 bases and J 7 bases, with 13 bases left between them. The CDR3 nucleotides read TGTGCCACAGGGGTCGCGGGGACCCAGTACTTC. It specifies CATGVAGTQYF. Together with reference TRBV19 and TRBJ2-5, the CDR3 gives the full variable domain: DGGITQSPKYLFRKEGQNVTLSCEQNLNHDAMYWYRQDPGQGLRLIYYSQIVNDFQKGDIAEGYSVSREKKESFPLTVTSAQKNPTAFYLCATGVAGTQYFGPGTRLLVL.

The CDR3 here is CASSLADSNNSPLHF. The CDR3 bases are TGTGCCAGCAGCTTAGCGGACTCGAATAATTCACCCCTCCACTTT. This chain uses TRBV7-2 with TRBJ1-6; D unresolved. The CDR3 length is 15 residues. V was pared by 0 bases and J by 5 bases, with 8 bases between. CDR1 and CDR2 (germline): SGHTA, FQGNSA.

The chain employs TRBV14 and TRBJ2-3, with D tentatively TRBD2 (7 bases). V lost 1 base to trimming and J lost 5 bases, with 16 bases between them. Germline lookup yields CDR1 SGHDN and CDR2 FVKESK. The CDR3 has 16 amino acids. This chain's CDR3 is CASSQVVGGPLDTQYF. In DNA, the CDR3 is TGTGCCAGCAGCCAAGTGGTGGGGGGGCCGTTAGATACGCAGTATTTT.

J is TRBJ1-6 and V is TRBV9; D possibly corresponds to TRBD1 (6 bases). Germline-derived CDR1 and CDR2 are SGDLS and YYNGEE. The V and J ends lost 4 bases and 3 bases respectively, with 14 bases between them. This CDR3 contains 16 residues. CDR3 bases: TGTGCCAGCAGCCACAATACAGGGAGCTATAATTCACCCCTCCACTTT. Amino acid sequence: CASSHNTGSYNSPLHF.

V usage is TRBV5-4 and J usage is TRBJ2-2; D is possibly TRBD1 (7 bases). CDR1 SGHNT and CDR2 YYREEE come from the germline V gene (reference sequence). V shed 2 bases and J shed 0 bases, with 8 bases lying between them. The CDR3 length is 15 residues. CDR3 in amino acids: CASSFRGANTGELFF. In DNA form, the CDR3 reads TGTGCCAGCAGCTTCAGGGGGGCGAACACCGGGGAGCTGTTTTTT.

The chain couples TRBV5-6 to TRBJ2-3, with D uncertain. V lost 4 bases to trimming and J lost 0 bases, with 6 bases between them. Germline CDR1 SGHDT, CDR2 YYEEEE. There are 13 residues in the CDR3. The CDR3 DNA reads as TGTGCCAGCAGCCCTATAAGCACAGATACGCAGTATTTT. Its translation is CASSPISTDTQYF.

The rearrangement joins TRBV7-6 to TRBJ2-1, with a weak D call TRBD2 (6 bases). The CDR3 spans 14 residues. Germline V CDR1 and CDR2: SGHVS, FNYEAQ. Trimming cost V 5 bases and J 5 bases, with 13 bases left between them. The CDR3 sequence is CASSTGLRHNEQFF. The CDR3 coding sequence is TGTGCCAGCAGCACGGGACTTCGTCACAATGAGCAGTTCTTC.

The V and J genes are TRBV3-1 (or the pseudogene TRBV3-2) and TRBJ2-1, with 9 bases that match TRBD1. Unmatched junction bases numbered 4, after V lost 5 bases and J lost 2 bases. Per germline, CDR1 LGHDT and CDR2 YNNKEL (reference sequence). The CDR3 contains 15 residues. In DNA, the CDR3 is TGTGCCAGCAGCTTTCGACAGGGGGCCTACAATGAGCAGTTCTTC. Protein: CASSFRQGAYNEQFF.

This rearrangement joins TRBV4-3 to TRBJ2-7; 7 bases are shared with TRBD1. The CDR3 loop spans 14 amino acids. Germline V gene sequence: CDR1 LGHNA, CDR2 YSLEER. The ends lost 1 base at V and 5 bases at J; junction bases unmatched: 5. The CDR3 DNA is TGCGCCAGCAGCCAAGGAACAGGGGAGAACGAGCAGTACTTC. Protein product: CASSQGTGENEQYF.